These 26 T cell receptor beta chains originate from one sample sequenced in a study of blood T cell repertoires in COVID-19. Produced via immunoSEQ multiplex PCR; TCRdb's table is partial and in-frame only. Seen here are 300,000 or so clones, over 75% observed once, and the top ten hold 1%. The sequenced material came from PBMCs or T cells enriched from blood (not recorded which). These receptors were collected from a woman aged 25 to 39 who had recovered from COVID-19.

Written as DNA, the CDR3 is TGTGCCAGCAGTAGCCACAATGAGCAGTTCTTC. Translating gives CASSSHNEQFF. The chain carries TRBV7-9 and TRBJ2-1; no definite D call. The length of the CDR3 is 11 residues. Germline V gene lookup returns CDR1 SEHNR and CDR2 FQNEAQ (reference sequence). V shed 6 bases and J shed 5 bases, with 5 bases lying between them.

The gene calls are TRBV30 and TRBJ2-7, with no clear D. Germline CDR1 is GTSNPN and CDR2 is SVGIG (reference sequence). With 4 bases removed from V and 4 bases from J, the gap between germline ends came to 8 bases. The length of the CDR3 is 11 residues. The CDR3 region is CAWNNQYEQYF. As DNA, the CDR3 is TGTGCCTGGAATAATCAGTACGAGCAGTACTTC.

This sequence joins TRBV14 and TRBJ2-1; 10 bases fit TRBD1. The CDR3 contains 16 residues. Germline CDR1 SGHDN, CDR2 FVKESK. Trimming removed 3 bases from V and 6 bases from J; junction bases left unmatched: 8. CDR3 sequence: CASSQIPGQGFNEQFF. Here the CDR3 DNA reads TGTGCCAGCAGCCAGATACCGGGACAGGGGTTCAATGAGCAGTTCTTC.

The CDR3 coding sequence is TGTGCCAGCAGCCCCCTTCGGGGGCAGGGGGCTTACGAGCAGTACTTC. Its translation is CASSPLRGQGAYEQYF. The chain recombines TRBV14 with TRBJ2-7; 8 positions agree with TRBD1. Germline V gene sequence: CDR1 SGHDN, CDR2 FVKESK. J was trimmed by 4 bases and V by 4 bases; bases with no gene match: 12. The CDR3 has 16 amino acids.

The chain uses TRBV5-1 and TRBJ1-1; D gene uncertain. The V gene lost 0 bases and the J gene lost 2 bases, with 14 bases spanning the gap. This CDR3 comprises 16 residues. Germline V gives CDR1 SGHRS, CDR2 YFSETQ. CDR3 residues: CASSLAVGGINTEAFF. CDR3 DNA: TGCGCCAGCAGCTTGGCCGTGGGAGGTATTAACACTGAAGCTTTCTTT.

The chain carries TRBV28 and TRBJ2-1; 7 bases fit TRBD1. Per germline, CDR1 MDHEN and CDR2 SYDVKM. The CDR3 sequence is 15 residues long. Germline trimming cut 5 bases from V and 8 bases from J; bases unmatched to any gene: 12. CDR3 residues: CASSQPGQLRHEQFF. The CDR3 nucleotides are TGTGCCAGCAGTCAACCGGGACAGTTACGCCATGAGCAGTTCTTC. Combining the CDR3 with reference TRBV28 and TRBJ2-1 gives the whole variable domain DVKVTQSSRYLVKRTGEKVFLECVQDMDHENMFWYRQDPGLGLRLIYFSYDVKMKEKGDIPEGYSVSREKKERFSLILESASTNQTSMYLCASSQPGQLRHEQFFGPGTRLTVL.

In regard to this clone: This CDR3 is also generated by other DNA sequences in the sample. V usage is TRBV7-2 and J usage is TRBJ2-7, with 7 bases fitting TRBD1. With V trimmed by 3 bases and J by 6 bases, 5 bases remained unmatched. The length of the CDR3 is 13 residues. Per germline, CDR1 SGHTA and CDR2 FQGNSA. CDR3 sequence (DNA): TGTGCCAGCAGCTTGACAGGGCAAGGCGAGCAGTACTTC. Its translation is CASSLTGQGEQYF.

In this sample, this clone turned up once. The chain joins TRBV3-1 (or the pseudogene TRBV3-2) to TRBJ2-1, with 8 bases matching TRBD2. The CDR3 runs 16 residues. Germline CDR1 LGHDT, CDR2 YNNKEL (reference sequence). Trimming removed 2 bases from V and 7 bases from J; junction bases left unmatched: 10. The CDR3 region is CASSQRPAGARNEQFF. The CDR3 coding sequence is TGTGCCAGCAGCCAAAGGCCAGCGGGGGCGAGGAATGAGCAGTTCTTC.

The chain couples TRBV7-9 to TRBJ1-3; 7 nucleotides agree with TRBD1. This CDR3 is built from 14 residues. The trim removed 5 bases at V and 2 bases at J, leaving 3 bases unmatched. The germline gives CDR1 SEHNR, CDR2 FQNEAQ (reference sequence). The CDR3 DNA sequence: TGTGCCAGCAGCCGAGACAGGGCTGGAAACACCATATATTTT. Amino acid sequence: CASSRDRAGNTIYF.

The table lists this clone with a few counts. This chain joins TRBV18 and TRBJ1-2; 11 positions match TRBD1. Looked up from germline, CDR1 is KGHSH and CDR2 is LQKENI. CDR3 length: 16 residues. The J segment lost 4 bases and the V segment lost 4 bases, leaving 8 bases of the junction unmatched. CDR3 sequence reads: CASSRPGQGDVYGYTF. In nucleotides, the CDR3 is TGTGCCAGCTCACGACCGGGACAGGGGGACGTCTATGGCTACACCTTC. The full variable domain, its missing parts supplied by reference TRBV18 and TRBJ1-2, is NAGVMQNPRHLVRRRGQEARLRCSPMKGHSHVYWYRQLPEEGLKFMVYLQKENIIDESGMPKERFSAEFPKEGPSILRIQQVVRGDSAAYFCASSRPGQGDVYGYTFGSGTRLTVV.

The chain recombines TRBV2 with TRBJ1-5, with 11 nucleotides matching TRBD1. This CDR3 is built from 17 residues. Trimming cost V 1 base and J 0 bases; bases outside gene matches: 2. Germline lookup yields CDR1 SNHLY and CDR2 FYNNEI. In DNA form, the CDR3 reads TGTGCCAGCAGTGAAGGGACAGGGGGCATTAGCAATCAGCCCCAGCATTTT. Residues: CASSEGTGGISNQPQHF.

On this clone: Other DNA sequences from this sample encode an identical CDR3 as well. V usage is TRBV29-1 and J usage is TRBJ1-1, with 10 bases matching TRBD1. The J segment lost 3 bases and the V segment lost 6 bases, leaving 1 base of the junction unmatched. Germline CDR1 is SQVTM and CDR2 is ANQGSEA. The CDR3 runs to 12 residues. CDR3 bases: TGCAGCGTCGGGACAGGGGACACTGAAGCTTTCTTT. It encodes CSVGTGDTEAFF.

The V call is TRBV4-1, the J call TRBJ1-6; D remains ambiguous. CDR3 length equals 17 residues. V was pared by 0 bases and J by 0 bases, with 9 bases between. Germline CDR1 reads MGHRA; CDR2 reads YSYEKL. The CDR3 here is CASSQDWASSYNSPLHF. The CDR3, as DNA: TGCGCCAGCAGCCAAGATTGGGCAAGCTCCTATAATTCACCCCTCCACTTT.

This clone was counted between two and nine times. The J gene is TRBJ2-1, the V gene TRBV18; 9 bases map to TRBD2. The CDR3 runs 13 residues. Germline V gene data show CDR1 as KGHSH and CDR2 as LQKENI. The V gene end was trimmed by 4 bases and the J gene end by 9 bases; junction bases not matched to a gene: 4. This chain's CDR3 is CASSRGGDREQFF. In nucleotides, the CDR3 is TGTGCCAGCTCACGCGGGGGGGACCGTGAGCAGTTCTTC. Variable domain in full (rest from reference TRBV18 and TRBJ2-1): NAGVMQNPRHLVRRRGQEARLRCSPMKGHSHVYWYRQLPEEGLKFMVYLQKENIIDESGMPKERFSAEFPKEGPSILRIQQVVRGDSAAYFCASSRGGDREQFFGPGTRLTVL.

This rearrangement joins TRBV10-3 to TRBJ1-2, with TRBD1 as a possible D gene (5 bases). The CDR3 sequence is 13 residues long. Trimming shortened V by 10 bases and J by 5 bases, and 17 bases separated the two germline ends. The germline V gene encodes CDR1 ENHRY and CDR2 SYGVKD. The CDR3 nucleotides are TGTGCCAGTGACAGCCACCCCTTGTATGGCTACACCTTC. As protein: CASDSHPLYGYTF.

J is TRBJ1-2 and V is TRBV30; 12 bases agree with TRBD1. V lost 0 bases and J lost 13; bases outside the gene matches: 9. CDR1 and CDR2 (germline): GTSNPN, SVGIG (reference sequence). CDR3 length: 14 amino acids. CDR3 amino acids: CAWSVRGTGGLRTF. The CDR3 DNA is TGTGCCTGGAGTGTACGGGGGACAGGGGGCCTACGCACCTTC.

V gene TRBV7-9 combines with J gene TRBJ2-7; weak D call: TRBD2 (5 bases). In germline, CDR1 is SEHNR, CDR2 FQNEAQ (reference sequence). CDR3 length: 12 residues. V lost 5 bases and J lost 3, with 8 bases in between. The CDR3 is CASSQDYYEQYF. The CDR3 coding sequence is TGTGCCAGCAGCCAAGACTACTACGAGCAGTACTTC. The variable domain in full, completed from reference TRBV7-9 and TRBJ2-7, reads DTGVSQNPRHKITKRGQNVTFRCDPISEHNRLYWYRQTLGQGPEFLTYFQNEAQLEKSRLLSDRFSAERPKGSFSTLEIQRTEQGDSAMYLCASSQDYYEQYFGPGTRLTVT.

Only a few counts were recorded for this clone. The chain joins TRBV5-1 to TRBJ2-1; tentatively, D is TRBD1 (5 bases). V shed 4 bases and J shed 9 bases, with 14 bases lying between them. The CDR3 is 13 amino acids. CDR1 and CDR2 (germline): SGHRS, YFSETQ. Written as DNA, the CDR3 is TGCGCCAGCAGCCCACCAGGGAAAGGTGAGCAGTTCTTC. This encodes CASSPPGKGEQFF.

The V call is TRBV6-6, the J call TRBJ1-4; 7 bases match TRBD1. With 6 bases clipped from V and 6 bases from J, the junction kept 7 bases outside the gene matches. The CDR3 sequence is 14 residues long. Germline V gene sequence: CDR1 MNHNY, CDR2 SVGAGI (reference sequence). This CDR3 is CASRRGTDYEKLFF. As DNA, the CDR3 is TGTGCCAGCAGGCGCGGGACAGATTATGAAAAACTGTTTTTT.

V and J are TRBV7-2 and TRBJ2-7; possibly TRBD2 for D (5 bases). Germline assignment: CDR1 SGHTA and CDR2 FQGNSA. The CDR3 is 14 amino acids. Trimming left V 0 bases short and J 1 base short, with 7 bases between. The CDR3 region has the DNA TGTGCCAGCAGCTTAGCGAGGGCTTCCTACGAGCAGTACTTC. It encodes CASSLARASYEQYF.

In nucleotides, the CDR3 is TGTGCCAGTAGTAGTCAAAGCAGGGGTGAGAACTATGGCTACACCTTC. Translation: CASSSQSRGENYGYTF. The chain couples TRBV19 to TRBJ1-2; perhaps TRBD1 as D (6 bases). Germline V gene sequence: CDR1 LNHDA, CDR2 SQIVND (reference sequence). Deletions cut 4 bases from V and 2 bases from J, with 17 bases between. This CDR3 spans 16 amino acids.

The V and J genes are TRBV6-5 and TRBJ1-1; 9 nucleotides agree with TRBD1. V shed 6 bases and J 7 bases; nucleotides not matched to a gene: 9. The CDR3 covers 14 residues. Per the germline V gene, CDR1 is MNHEY and CDR2 is SVGAGI. CDR3 in amino acids: CASSPTTGGLEAFF. The CDR3 region has the DNA TGTGCCAGCAGCCCGACCACAGGGGGCCTTGAAGCTTTCTTT.

Of note for this clone: This specimen includes other DNA sequences encoding the same CDR3. This chain joins TRBV28 and TRBJ2-1; D is undetermined. Germline CDR1 MDHEN, CDR2 SYDVKM. Between the trimmed V and J ends, which lost 5 bases and 10 bases, there was a span of 6 bases. This CDR3 region has 10 residues. CDR3 in DNA: TGTGCCAGCAGTCGCAGGGAGCAGTTCTTC. It codes for CASSRREQFF.

This clone occurred once. The genes are TRBV6-5 and TRBJ2-2, with 8 positions matching TRBD1. With 2 bases clipped from V and 4 bases from J, the junction kept 6 bases outside the gene matches. This CDR3 has 16 amino acids. In germline, CDR1 is MNHEY, CDR2 SVGAGI. The CDR3 nucleotides read TGTGCCAGCAGTTACGCGGCAGGGGGCCTCACCGGGGAGCTGTTTTTT. Translation: CASSYAAGGLTGELFF.

V is TRBV28 and J is TRBJ1-2, with 7 positions matching TRBD1. The CDR3 contains 13 residues. V shed 5 bases and J 8 bases; nucleotides not matched to a gene: 8. Looked up from germline, CDR1 is MDHEN and CDR2 is SYDVKM. The CDR3 loop reads CASSAGTVQGYTF. DNA for the CDR3: TGTGCCAGCAGTGCGGGGACAGTTCAAGGCTACACCTTC.

This clone was seen a few times. This chain connects TRBV7-2 to TRBJ1-1, with a possible D match to TRBD1 (5 bases). This CDR3 contains 16 residues. The V gene's germline CDR1 is SGHTA and CDR2 FQGNSA. V was pared by 3 bases and J by 4 bases, with 18 bases between. Here the CDR3 DNA reads TGTGCCAGCAGCTTCCTGCCCAGTCAGGGTGGCACTGAAGCTTTCTTT. Translated: CASSFLPSQGGTEAFF.